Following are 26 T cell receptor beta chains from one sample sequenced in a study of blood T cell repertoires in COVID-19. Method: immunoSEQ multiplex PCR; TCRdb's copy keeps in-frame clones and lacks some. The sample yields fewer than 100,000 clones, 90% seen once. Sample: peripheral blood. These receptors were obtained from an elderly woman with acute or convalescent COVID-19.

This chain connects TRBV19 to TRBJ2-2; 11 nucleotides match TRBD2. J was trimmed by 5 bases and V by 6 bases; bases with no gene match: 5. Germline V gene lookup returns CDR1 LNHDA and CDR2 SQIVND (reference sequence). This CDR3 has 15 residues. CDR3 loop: CASRQTSGDTGELFF. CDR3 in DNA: TGTGCCAGTAGACAGACTAGCGGGGATACCGGGGAGCTGTTTTTT.

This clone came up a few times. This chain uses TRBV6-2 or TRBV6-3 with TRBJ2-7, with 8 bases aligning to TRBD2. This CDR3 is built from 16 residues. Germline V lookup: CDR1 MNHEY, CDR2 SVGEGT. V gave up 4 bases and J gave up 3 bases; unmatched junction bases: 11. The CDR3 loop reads CASSLSLTGGVYEQYF. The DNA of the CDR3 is TGTGCCAGCAGTTTGTCTTTAACGGGAGGGGTCTACGAGCAGTACTTC.

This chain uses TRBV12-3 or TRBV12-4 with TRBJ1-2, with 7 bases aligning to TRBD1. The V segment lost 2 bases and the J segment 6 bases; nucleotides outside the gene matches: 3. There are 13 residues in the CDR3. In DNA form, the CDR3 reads TGTGCCAGCAGTTTAACAGGGACAGATGGCTACACCTTC. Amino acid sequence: CASSLTGTDGYTF.

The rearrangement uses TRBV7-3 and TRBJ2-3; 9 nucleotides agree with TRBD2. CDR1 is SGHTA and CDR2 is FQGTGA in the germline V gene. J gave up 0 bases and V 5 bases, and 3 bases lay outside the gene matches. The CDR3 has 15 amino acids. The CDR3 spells CASSRLAGSTDTQYF. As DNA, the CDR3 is TGTGCCAGCAGCCGTCTAGCGGGGAGCACAGATACGCAGTATTTT.

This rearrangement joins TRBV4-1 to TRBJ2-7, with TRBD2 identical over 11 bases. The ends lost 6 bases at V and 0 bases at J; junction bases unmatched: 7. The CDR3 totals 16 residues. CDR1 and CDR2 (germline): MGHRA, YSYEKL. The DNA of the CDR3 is TGCGCCAGCAGTCGTTCCGGGACTAGCGGCTCCTACGAGCAGTACTTC. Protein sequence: CASSRSGTSGSYEQYF.

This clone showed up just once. CDR3 coding DNA: TGTGCCAGCCAGCGGACCTCCACCTACGAGCAGTACTTC. Its protein is CASQRTSTYEQYF. The J gene is TRBJ2-7, the V gene TRBV6-5; weak D call: TRBD2 (5 bases). Deletions cut 8 bases from V and 2 bases from J, with 13 bases between. Germline values: CDR1 MNHEY, CDR2 SVGAGI. The CDR3 consists of 13 residues.

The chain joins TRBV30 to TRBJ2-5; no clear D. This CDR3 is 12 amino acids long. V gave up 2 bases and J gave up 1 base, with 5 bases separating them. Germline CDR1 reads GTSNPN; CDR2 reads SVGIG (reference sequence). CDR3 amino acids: CAWSRLQETQYF. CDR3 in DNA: TGTGCCTGGAGTAGACTCCAAGAGACCCAGTACTTC.

CDR3 amino acids: CASSLVPDRLSGNTIYF. As DNA, the CDR3 is TGTGCCAGCAGCTTAGTGCCGGACAGACTCTCTGGAAACACCATATATTTT. The chain has TRBV11-2 and TRBJ1-3; weak D call: TRBD1 (6 bases). Germline V gene data show CDR1 as SGHAT and CDR2 as FQNNGV. This CDR3 region has 17 residues. Trimming removed 1 base from V and 0 bases from J, with 13 bases in between.

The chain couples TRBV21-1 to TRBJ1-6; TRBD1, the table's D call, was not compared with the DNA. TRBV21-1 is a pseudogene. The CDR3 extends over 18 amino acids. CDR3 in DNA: TGTGCCAGCAGCAAAGGGGAACAGGGCAGCTCCTATAATTCACCCCTCCACTTT. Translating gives CASSKGEQGSSYNSPLHF.

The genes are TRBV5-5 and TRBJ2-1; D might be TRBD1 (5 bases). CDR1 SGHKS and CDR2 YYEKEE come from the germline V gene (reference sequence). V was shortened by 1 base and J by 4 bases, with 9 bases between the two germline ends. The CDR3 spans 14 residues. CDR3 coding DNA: TGTGCCAGCAGCTTGCAGGGTAGTTACAATGAGCAGTTCTTC. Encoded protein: CASSLQGSYNEQFF.

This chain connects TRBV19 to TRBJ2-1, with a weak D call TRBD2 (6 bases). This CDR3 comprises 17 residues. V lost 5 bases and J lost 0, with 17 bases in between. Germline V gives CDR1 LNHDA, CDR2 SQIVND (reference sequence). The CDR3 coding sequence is TGTGCCAGTAGTGACTCCGGGACTCCAAGCTCCTACAATGAGCAGTTCTTC. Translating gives CASSDSGTPSSYNEQFF.

CDR3 nucleotide sequence: TGTGCCAGCAGTGGGGGACTAGGTAACACCGGGGAGCTGTTTTTT. It translates to CASSGGLGNTGELFF. The rearrangement links TRBV2 to TRBJ2-2, with TRBD2 identical over 8 bases. CDR3 length equals 15 residues. CDR1 is SNHLY, CDR2 FYNNEI, per germline. The ends lost 4 bases at V and 2 bases at J; junction bases unmatched: 3.

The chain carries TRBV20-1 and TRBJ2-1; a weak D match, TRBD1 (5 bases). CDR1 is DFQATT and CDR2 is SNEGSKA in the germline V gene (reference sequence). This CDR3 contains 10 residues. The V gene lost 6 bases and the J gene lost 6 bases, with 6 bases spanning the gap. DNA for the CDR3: TGCAGTGCAGGGGTCAATGAGCAGTTCTTC. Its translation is CSAGVNEQFF.

The CDR3 here is CAITGDSYGYTF. The CDR3, as DNA: TGTGCCATCACCGGGGACAGCTATGGCTACACCTTC. The chain is built from TRBV10-3 and TRBJ1-2, with TRBD1 identical over 7 bases. CDR3 size: 12 residues. Germline V gives CDR1 ENHRY, CDR2 SYGVKD. J was trimmed by 4 bases and V by 7 bases; bases with no gene match: 3.

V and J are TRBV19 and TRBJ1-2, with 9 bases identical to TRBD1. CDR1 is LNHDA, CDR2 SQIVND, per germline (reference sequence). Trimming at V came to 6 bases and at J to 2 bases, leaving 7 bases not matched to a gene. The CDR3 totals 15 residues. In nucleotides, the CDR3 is TGTGCCAGTAGACCAGCGACAGGGGGGAACTATGGCTACACCTTC. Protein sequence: CASRPATGGNYGYTF.

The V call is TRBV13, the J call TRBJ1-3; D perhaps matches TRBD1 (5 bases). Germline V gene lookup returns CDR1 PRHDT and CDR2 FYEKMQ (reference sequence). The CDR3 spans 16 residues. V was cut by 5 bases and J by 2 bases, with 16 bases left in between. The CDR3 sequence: CASSTHNQGTGNTIYF. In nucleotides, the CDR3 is TGTGCCAGCAGCACACACAATCAGGGAACTGGAAACACCATATATTTT.

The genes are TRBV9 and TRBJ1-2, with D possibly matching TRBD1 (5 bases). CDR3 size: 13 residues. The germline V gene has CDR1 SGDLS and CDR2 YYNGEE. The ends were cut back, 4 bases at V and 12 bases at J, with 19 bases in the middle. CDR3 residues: CASSPGGSPGNTF. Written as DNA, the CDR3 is TGTGCCAGCAGCCCGGGGGGGTCCCCGGGTAACACCTTC.

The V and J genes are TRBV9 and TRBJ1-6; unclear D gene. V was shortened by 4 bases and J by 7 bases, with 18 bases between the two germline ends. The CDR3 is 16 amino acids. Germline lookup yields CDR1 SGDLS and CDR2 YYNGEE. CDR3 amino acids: CASSPYSSGGNSPLHF. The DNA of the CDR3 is TGTGCCAGCAGCCCATATTCGTCGGGAGGGAATTCACCCCTCCACTTT.

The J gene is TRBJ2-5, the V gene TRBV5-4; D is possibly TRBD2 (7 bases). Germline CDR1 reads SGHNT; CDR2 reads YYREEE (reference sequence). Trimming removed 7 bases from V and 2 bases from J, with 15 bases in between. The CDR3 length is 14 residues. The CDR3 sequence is CASGKGGEQETQYF. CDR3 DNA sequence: TGTGCCAGCGGAAAGGGGGGGGAACAAGAGACCCAGTACTTC.

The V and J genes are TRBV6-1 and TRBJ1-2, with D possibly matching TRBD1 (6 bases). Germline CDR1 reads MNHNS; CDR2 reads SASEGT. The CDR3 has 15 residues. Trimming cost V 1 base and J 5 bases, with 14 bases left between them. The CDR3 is CASSEEFGGYYGYTF. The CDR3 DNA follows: TGTGCCAGCAGTGAAGAATTTGGGGGCTATTATGGCTACACCTTC.

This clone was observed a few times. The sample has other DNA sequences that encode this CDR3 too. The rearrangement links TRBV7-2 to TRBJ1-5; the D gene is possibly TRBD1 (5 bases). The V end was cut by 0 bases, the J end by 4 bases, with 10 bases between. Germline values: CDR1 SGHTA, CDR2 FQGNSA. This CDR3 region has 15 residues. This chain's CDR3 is CASSLARGPNQPQHF. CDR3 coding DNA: TGTGCCAGCAGCTTAGCGCGGGGACCTAATCAGCCCCAGCATTTT.

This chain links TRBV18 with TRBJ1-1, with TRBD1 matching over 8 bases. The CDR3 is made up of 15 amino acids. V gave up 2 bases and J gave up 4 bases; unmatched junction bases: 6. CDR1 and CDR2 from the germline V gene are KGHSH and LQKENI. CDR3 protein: CASSPMGQVGTEAFF. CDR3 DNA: TGTGCCAGCTCACCAATGGGACAGGTCGGCACTGAAGCTTTCTTT.

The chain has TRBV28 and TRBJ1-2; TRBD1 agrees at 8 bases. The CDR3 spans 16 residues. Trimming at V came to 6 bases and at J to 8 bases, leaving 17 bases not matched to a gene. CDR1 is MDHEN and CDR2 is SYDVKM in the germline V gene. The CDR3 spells CASSSTDREYYRGYTF. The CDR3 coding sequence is TGTGCCAGCAGCTCGACGGACAGGGAATATTATAGAGGCTACACCTTC.

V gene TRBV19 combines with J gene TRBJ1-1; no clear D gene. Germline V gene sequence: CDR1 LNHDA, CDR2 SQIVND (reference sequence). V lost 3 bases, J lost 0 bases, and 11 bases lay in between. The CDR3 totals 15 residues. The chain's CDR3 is CASSISGLVNTEAFF. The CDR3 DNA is TGTGCCAGTAGTATCTCGGGGTTGGTGAACACTGAAGCTTTCTTT.

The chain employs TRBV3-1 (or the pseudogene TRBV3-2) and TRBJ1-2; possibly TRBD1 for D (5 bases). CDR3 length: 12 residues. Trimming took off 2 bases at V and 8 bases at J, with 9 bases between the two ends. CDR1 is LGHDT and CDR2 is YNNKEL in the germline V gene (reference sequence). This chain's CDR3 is CASSQQGYGYTF. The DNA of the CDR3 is TGTGCCAGCAGCCAACAGGGCTACGGCTACACCTTC.

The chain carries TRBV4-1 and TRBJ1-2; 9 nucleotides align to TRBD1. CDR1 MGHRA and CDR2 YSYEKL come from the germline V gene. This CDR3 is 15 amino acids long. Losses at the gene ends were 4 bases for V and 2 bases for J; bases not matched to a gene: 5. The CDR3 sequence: CASSRGTGSNYGYTF. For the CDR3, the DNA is TGCGCCAGCAGCCGGGGGACAGGGTCCAACTATGGCTACACCTTC.